This passage covers 4 T cell receptor beta chains from one sample sequenced in a study of cytomegalovirus exposure and HLA in healthy donors. The PCR employed 60 Vbeta primers together with 13 Jbeta primers. Assay used: immunoSEQ multiplex PCR; TCRdb lists only in-frame clones, some missing. The table has fewer than 250,000 clones, over 60% seen once. Material: PBMCs. The receptors were sampled from a male donor in good health and CMV-seronegative.

The CDR3 DNA sequence: TGTGCCAGCAGCTTAGGTGGGGCTACCTACGAGCAGTACTTC. It encodes CASSLGGATYEQYF. The V call is TRBV7-3, the J call TRBJ2-7; tentatively, D is TRBD1 (5 bases). V was clipped by 2 bases and J by 2 bases, with 10 bases between them. Germline-derived CDR1 and CDR2 are SGHTA and FQGTGA. This CDR3 spans 14 amino acids.

This chain uses TRBV19 with TRBJ1-6; D is possibly TRBD1 (6 bases). V was pared by 6 bases and J by 10 bases, with 10 bases between. This CDR3 is 12 amino acids long. The germline CDR1 and CDR2 sequences are LNHDA and SQIVND (reference sequence). The CDR3 bases are TGTGCCAGTAGGGACAGAGTATCACCCCTCCACTTT. Translated, it gives CASRDRVSPLHF.

This clone was observed a single time. The V call is TRBV10-3, the J call TRBJ2-7; 13 positions agree with TRBD2. In germline, CDR1 is ENHRY, CDR2 SYGVKD. CDR3 length equals 17 residues. Trimming cost V 4 bases and J 2 bases; bases outside gene matches: 8. CDR3 nucleotides: TGTGCCATCAGTGGGGCAGGACTAGCGGGAGTACCCTACGAGCAGTACTTC. As protein: CAISGAGLAGVPYEQYF.

The chain combines TRBV5-8 with TRBJ2-7; a weak D match, TRBD1 (6 bases). Trimming stripped 2 bases from V and 7 bases from J, with 16 bases between. Germline V gives CDR1 SGHTS, CDR2 YDEGEE. The CDR3 contains 14 residues. The CDR3 region is CASSLRTAVGEQYF. CDR3 nucleotide sequence: TGTGCCAGCAGCTTAAGGACAGCAGTGGGGGAGCAGTACTTC.